This T cell receptor beta chain appears in the sequencing data of a study of T-cell reconstitution after alpha-beta-depleted transplantation in children. The authors prepared the TCRbeta library with unique molecular identifiers. TCRdb reanalysed the PCR reads using MiXCR and keeps one entry per CDR3 protein. The sample carries 200,000 to 250,000 distinct CDR3 sequences, 5.5% to 7% recorded once. This clonotype was seen more than once but under ten times. Its antigen is undetermined. Per germline, CDR1 LGHNA and CDR2 YSLEER. Trimming pared 0 bases from V and 6 bases from J, leaving 14 bases between. This CDR3 is built from 15 residues. Findings and caveats of the study: From surviving recipient T cells and thymic progenitors came the high day-60 TCRbeta diversity observed in some patients. From newly produced T cells came most of the T-cell counts and diversity one year after transplant. Several hundred expanded graft clones reportedly supplied alpha-beta T cells about two months after transplant.

This specimen was PBMCs, taken before TCRalphabeta/CD19-depleted stem cell transplant. This clonotype originated in a boy aged 2 to 9 with acute lymphoblastic leukemia, due to receive a stem cell transplant. The chain recombines TRBV4-3 with TRBJ1-2; D call uncertain. The CDR3 region is CASSQDYRGSDGYTF. The CDR3 coding sequence is TGCGCCAGCAGCCAAGATTATCGGGGTTCCGATGGCTACACCTTC.